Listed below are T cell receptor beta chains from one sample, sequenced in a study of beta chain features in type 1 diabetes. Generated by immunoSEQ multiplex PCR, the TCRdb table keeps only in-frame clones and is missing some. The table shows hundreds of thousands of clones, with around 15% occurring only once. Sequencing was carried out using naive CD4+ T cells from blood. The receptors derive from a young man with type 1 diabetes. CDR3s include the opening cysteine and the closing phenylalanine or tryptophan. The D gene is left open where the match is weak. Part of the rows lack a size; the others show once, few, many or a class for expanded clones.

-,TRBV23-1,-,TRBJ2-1,TGCGCCAGCAGTCACCTCCCTCAGGGGAGCTCCTACAATGAGCAGTTCTTC,CASSHLPQGSSYNEQFF
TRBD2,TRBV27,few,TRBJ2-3,TGTGCCAGCAGCGGACTAGCGGGCCGCACAGATACGCAGTATTTT,CASSGLAGRTDTQYF
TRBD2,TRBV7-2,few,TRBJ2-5,TGTGCCAGCAGCTTGGGACTAGCGGAGGAGACCCAGTACTTC,CASSLGLAEETQYF
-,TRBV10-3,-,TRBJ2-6,TGTGCCATCAGTGAAACAACCGGAGCGGCTGGGGCCAACGTCCTGACTTTC,CAISETTGAAGANVLTF
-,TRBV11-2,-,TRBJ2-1,TGTGCCAGCAGCTTAAGGCCAGGGGAGCAGTTCTTC,CASSLRPGEQFF
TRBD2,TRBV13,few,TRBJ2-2,TGTGCCAGCAGCTTCCCCGGGACTAGGGGCACCGGGGAGCTGTTTTTT,CASSFPGTRGTGELFF
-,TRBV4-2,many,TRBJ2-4,TGTGCCAGCAGCCAAGAAGGGATAGGGTCCAAAAACATTCAGTACTTC,CASSQEGIGSKNIQYF
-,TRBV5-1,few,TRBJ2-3,TGCGCCAGCAGCTGGGAGGGGGCGACAGATACGCAGTATTTT,CASSWEGATDTQYF
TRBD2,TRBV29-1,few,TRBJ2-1,TGCAGCGGGATGGGACTAGCGGGAGCGAATGAGCAGTTCTTC,CSGMGLAGANEQFF
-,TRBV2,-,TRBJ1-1,TGTGCCAGCAGTGGTGGCAGGGACACTGAAGCTTTCTTT,CASSGGRDTEAFF
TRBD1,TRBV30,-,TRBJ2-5,TGTGCCTGCCGGACAGGGTGGGAGACCCAGTACTTC,CACRTGWETQYF
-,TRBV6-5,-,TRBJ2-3,TGTGCCAGCAGTTACCAGGGGGGGTCCACAGATACGCAGTATTTT,CASSYQGGSTDTQYF
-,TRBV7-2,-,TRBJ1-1,TGTGCCAGCAGCCGTCAGGGTGGGGAAGCTTTCTTT,CASSRQGGEAFF
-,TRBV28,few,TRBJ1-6,TGTGCCAGCAGTTTAGGGGGTGGAGGGTCACCCCTCCACTTT,CASSLGGGGSPLHF
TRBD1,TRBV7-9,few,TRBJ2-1,TGTGCCAGCAGCCGGACAGGGCCTGATGAGCAGTTCTTC,CASSRTGPDEQFF
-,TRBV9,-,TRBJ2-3,TGTGCCAGCGGGGGGGATACGCAGTATTTT,CASGGDTQYF
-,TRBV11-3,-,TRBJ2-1,TGTGCCAGCAGCTTAGATAGTGGAGGGAGGGAGCAGTTCTTC,CASSLDSGGREQFF
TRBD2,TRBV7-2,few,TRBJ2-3,TGTGCCAGCAGCCAAAGCGGGGGGGCAGGCCTCAGTACGCAGTATTTT,CASSQSGGAGLSTQYF
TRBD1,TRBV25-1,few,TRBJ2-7,TGTGCCAGCACCCCCGCGTGGACAGGGGGCGGCGAGCAGTACTTC,CASTPAWTGGGEQYF
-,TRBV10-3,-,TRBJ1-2,TGTGCCATGCGATCGGGAGTGGGCTATGGCTACACCTTC,CAMRSGVGYGYTF
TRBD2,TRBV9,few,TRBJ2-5,TGTGCCAGCAGCCCAGGACTAGCGGGAGCCGAGACCCAGTACTTC,CASSPGLAGAETQYF
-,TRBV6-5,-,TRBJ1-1,TGTGCCAGCAGACTCAGTGAGTTCCGGACTGAAGCTTTCTTT,CASRLSEFRTEAFF
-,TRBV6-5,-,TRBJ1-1,TGTGCCAGCAGTTACTCGACGGGGACTGAAGCTTTCTTT,CASSYSTGTEAFF
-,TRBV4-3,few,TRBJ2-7,TGCGCCAGCAGCCAAGATCTTGGAGAGGAGCAGTACTTC,CASSQDLGEEQYF
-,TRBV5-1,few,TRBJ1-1,TGCGCCAGCAGCTTGTGGGGGCCCCGCCGGGTTGAAGCTTTCTTT,CASSLWGPRRVEAFF
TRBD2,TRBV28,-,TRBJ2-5,TGTGCCAGCAGTCTTAGCGGGAGGGCCTTCGAGACCCAGTACTTC,CASSLSGRAFETQYF
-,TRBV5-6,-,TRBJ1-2,TGTGCCAGCAGCTTACAGCGTTTTGAGGGCTACACCTTC,CASSLQRFEGYTF
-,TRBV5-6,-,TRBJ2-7,TGTGCCAGCAGCGGTCAGCAGTACTACGAGCAGTACTTC,CASSGQQYYEQYF
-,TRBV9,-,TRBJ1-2,TGTGCCAGCAGCCCGGGGGCCCTTACCAACTATGGCTACACCTTC,CASSPGALTNYGYTF
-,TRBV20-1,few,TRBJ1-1,TGCAGTGCTAGATGGTACACTGAAGCTTTCTTT,CSARWYTEAFF
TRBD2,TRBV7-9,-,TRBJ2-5,TGTGCCAGCAGCTTAGCGGTGAGACTAGCGCAAGAGACCCAGTACTTC,CASSLAVRLAQETQYF
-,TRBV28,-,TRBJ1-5,TGTGCCAGCAGTTTACTCGACCTGGGGGGCCGAGGAGGGTATAGCAATCAGCCCCAGCATTTT,CASSLLDLGGRGGYSNQPQHF
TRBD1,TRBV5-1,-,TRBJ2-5,TGCGCCAGCAGGGGAACAGGGGAAGAGACCCAGTACTTC,CASRGTGEETQYF
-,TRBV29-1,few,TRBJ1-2,TGCAGCGTTGAAGACCAGGACATCGGCAGCGGCTACACCTTC,CSVEDQDIGSGYTF
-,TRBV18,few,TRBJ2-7,TGTGCCAGCTCACCACGTCGAGCAGGCGCCTACGAGCAGTACTTC,CASSPRRAGAYEQYF
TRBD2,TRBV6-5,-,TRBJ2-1,TGTGCCAGCAGGGGGAGCGGGATCTCCTACAATGAGCAGTTCTTC,CASRGSGISYNEQFF
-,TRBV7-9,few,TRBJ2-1,TGTGCCAGCAGCGGCCCCGGGACTGAAAGCTCCTACAATGAGCAGTTCTTC,CASSGPGTESSYNEQFF
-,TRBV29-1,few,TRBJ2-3,TGCAGCGTTAGGGCGGGACTCACAGATACGCAGTATTTT,CSVRAGLTDTQYF
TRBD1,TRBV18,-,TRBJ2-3,TGTGCCAGCTCACCATACGGACAGGGGGCAACAGATACGCAGTATTTT,CASSPYGQGATDTQYF
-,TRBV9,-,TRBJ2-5,TGTGCCAGCAGCCATCGAGGGGGTGAGAAGACCCAGTACTTC,CASSHRGGEKTQYF
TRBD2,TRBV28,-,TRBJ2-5,TGTGCCAGCAGCACCGGACTAGCGGGGGAAGAGACCCAGTACTTC,CASSTGLAGEETQYF